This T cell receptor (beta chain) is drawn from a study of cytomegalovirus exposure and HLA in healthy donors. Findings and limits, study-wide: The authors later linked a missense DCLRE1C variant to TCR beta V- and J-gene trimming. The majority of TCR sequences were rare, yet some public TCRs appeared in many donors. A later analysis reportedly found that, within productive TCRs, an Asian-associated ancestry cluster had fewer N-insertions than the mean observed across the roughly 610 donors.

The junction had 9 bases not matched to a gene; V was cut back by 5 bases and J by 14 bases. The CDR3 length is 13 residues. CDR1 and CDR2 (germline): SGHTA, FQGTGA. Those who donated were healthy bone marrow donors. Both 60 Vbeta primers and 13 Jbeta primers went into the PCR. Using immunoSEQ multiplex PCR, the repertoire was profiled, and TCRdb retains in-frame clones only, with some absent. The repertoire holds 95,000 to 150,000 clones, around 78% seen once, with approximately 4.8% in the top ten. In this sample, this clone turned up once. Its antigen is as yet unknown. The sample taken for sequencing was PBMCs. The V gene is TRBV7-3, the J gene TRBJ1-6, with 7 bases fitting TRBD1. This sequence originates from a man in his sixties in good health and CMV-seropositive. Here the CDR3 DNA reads TGTGCCAGCAGCGGGGTAAACAGGGGCACCCTCCACTTT. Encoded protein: CASSGVNRGTLHF.